Listed here are 12 T cell receptor beta chains from one sample, sequenced in a study of blood T cell repertoires in COVID-19. This table comes from immunoSEQ multiplex PCR, and its TCRdb copy is limited to in-frame clones, with some not included. Found here are just under 150,000 clones, over 80% of them singletons; the top ten hold around 38%. What was sequenced was peripheral blood. The receptors derive from a man in his fifties who had recovered from COVID-19.

The rearrangement joins TRBV7-2 to TRBJ2-5; tentative D call: TRBD2 (5 bases). Germline values: CDR1 SGHTA, CDR2 FQGNSA. V lost 5 bases and J 5 bases, leaving 18 bases between the germline ends. The CDR3 consists of 15 residues. CDR3 amino acids: CASSPTVDLWETQYF. The CDR3 DNA reads TGTGCCAGCAGCCCTACAGTGGACTTGTGGGAGACCCAGTACTTC.

This clone was counted once. V and J are TRBV30 and TRBJ1-2; no reliable D call. Germline assignment: CDR1 GTSNPN and CDR2 SVGIG (reference sequence). V lost 2 bases and J 7 bases, leaving 14 bases between the germline ends. The CDR3 contains 13 residues. The CDR3 sequence is CAWSPTEFSGYTF. The CDR3 coding sequence is TGTGCCTGGAGTCCAACAGAGTTCAGTGGCTACACCTTC.

The chain carries TRBV5-1 and TRBJ2-2, with 11 positions matching TRBD1. The junction had 4 bases not matched to a gene; V was cut back by 2 bases and J by 1 base. CDR3 length: 17 amino acids. Germline loops: CDR1 SGHRS, CDR2 YFSETQ. CDR3 amino acids: CASSFRTGGQNTGELFF. The CDR3 bases are TGCGCCAGCAGCTTTCGGACAGGGGGCCAGAACACCGGGGAGCTGTTTTTT.

This sequence joins TRBV5-1 and TRBJ2-5, with 11 bases identical to TRBD2. Germline-derived CDR1 and CDR2 are SGHRS and YFSETQ. The length of the CDR3 is 17 residues. V lost 0 bases and J lost 5; bases outside the gene matches: 9. The CDR3: CASSLAGTSGGGETQYF. DNA for the CDR3: TGCGCCAGCAGCTTGGCCGGGACTAGCGGTGGTGGGGAGACCCAGTACTTC.

This sequence joins TRBV9 and TRBJ1-2, with 11 positions matching TRBD1. J lost 4 bases, V lost 3 bases, and 14 bases had no gene match. CDR3 size: 18 residues. Germline CDR1 SGDLS, CDR2 YYNGEE. The CDR3 nucleotides are TGTGCCAGCAGCGGCGGATTGGGGACAGGGGGATTAACCTATGGCTACACCTTC. Its protein is CASSGGLGTGGLTYGYTF.

This chain links TRBV29-1 with TRBJ2-3; D perhaps matches TRBD2 (6 bases). This CDR3 comprises 14 residues. Trimming removed 1 base at V and 5 bases at J, with 13 bases between. In germline, CDR1 is SQVTM, CDR2 ANQGSEA. The CDR3 loop reads CSVEGSGGGDTQYF. CDR3 in DNA: TGCAGCGTTGAAGGCTCCGGGGGTGGAGATACGCAGTATTTT.

This chain joins TRBV6-5 and TRBJ1-2; D gene unclear. Trimming pared 0 bases from V and 4 bases from J, leaving 6 bases between. From germline, CDR1 is MNHEY and CDR2 SVGAGI. CDR3 length: 13 amino acids. Written as DNA, the CDR3 is TGTGCCAGCAGTTACTCGATCGGCTATGGCTACACCTTC. Translation gives CASSYSIGYGYTF.

The genes are TRBV19 and TRBJ2-7; 10 bases line up with TRBD1. V lost 4 bases to trimming and J lost 5 bases; unmatched junction nucleotides: 5. The CDR3 runs to 14 residues. Germline loops: CDR1 LNHDA, CDR2 SQIVND (reference sequence). The CDR3 DNA reads as TGTGCCAGTAGTACCAGACAGGGGGCGGACGAGCAGTACTTC. It codes for CASSTRQGADEQYF.

The count of this clone is one. The rearrangement uses TRBV27 and TRBJ2-5; 7 nucleotides align to TRBD1. The length of the CDR3 is 14 residues. Germline assignment: CDR1 MNHEY and CDR2 SMNVEV (reference sequence). The junction had 7 bases not matched to a gene; V was cut back by 4 bases and J by 5 bases. The CDR3 protein is CASSSHRGGETQYF. CDR3 nucleotides: TGTGCCAGCAGTTCTCACAGGGGTGGGGAGACCCAGTACTTC.

The rearrangement joins TRBV9 to TRBJ2-3; TRBD2 agrees at 9 bases. The germline V gene encodes CDR1 SGDLS and CDR2 YYNGEE. The V and J ends lost 4 bases and 0 bases, in that order; junction bases with no gene match: 12. This CDR3 is 18 amino acids long. The CDR3 bases are TGTGCCAGCAGCCTGCAGGGTGGCGGGGGGGCTAGCACAGATACGCAGTATTTT. Residues: CASSLQGGGGASTDTQYF.

This chain uses TRBV27 with TRBJ1-2; TRBD1 agrees at 7 bases. The CDR3 runs 14 residues. The J segment lost 3 bases and the V segment lost 0 bases, leaving 1 base of the junction unmatched. CDR1 is MNHEY, CDR2 SMNVEV, per germline (reference sequence). The CDR3, as DNA: TGTGCCAGCAGTTTATCAGGGGGCCACTATGGCTACACCTTC. Translation: CASSLSGGHYGYTF.

The gene calls are TRBV3-1 (or the pseudogene TRBV3-2) and TRBJ1-4; D is unclear. Germline CDR1 and CDR2: LGHDT and YNNKEL (reference sequence). This CDR3 is 13 amino acids long. Trimming took 4 bases from V and 3 from J, leaving 6 bases between them. CDR3 region: CASSPRANEKLFF. CDR3 nucleotides: TGTGCCAGCAGCCCCCGGGCTAATGAAAAACTGTTTTTT.